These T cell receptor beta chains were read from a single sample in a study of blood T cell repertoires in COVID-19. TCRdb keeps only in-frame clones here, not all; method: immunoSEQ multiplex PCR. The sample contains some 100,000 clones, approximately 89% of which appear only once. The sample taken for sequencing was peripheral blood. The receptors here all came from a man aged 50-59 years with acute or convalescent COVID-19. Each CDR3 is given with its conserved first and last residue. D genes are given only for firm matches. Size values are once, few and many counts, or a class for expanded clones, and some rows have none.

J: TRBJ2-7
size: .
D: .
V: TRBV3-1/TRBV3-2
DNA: TGTGCCAGCAGCCCCGGTTTTAGCGGCTCCTACGAGCAGTACTTC
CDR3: CASSPGFSGSYEQYF

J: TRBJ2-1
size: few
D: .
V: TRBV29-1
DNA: TGCAGCGTTCCTCCGCCGATCGCCCAGGGCCGAAATGAGCAGTTCTTC
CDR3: CSVPPPIAQGRNEQFF

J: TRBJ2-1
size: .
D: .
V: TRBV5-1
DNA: TGCGCCAGCAGCTTCCGGGAAGAGGGTTTGTATGAGCAGTTCTTC
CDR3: CASSFREEGLYEQFF

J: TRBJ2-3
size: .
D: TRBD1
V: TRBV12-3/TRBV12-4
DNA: TGTGCCAGCAGTTTAGACAGGGGGCCCCCAGATTTT
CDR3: CASSLDRGPPDF

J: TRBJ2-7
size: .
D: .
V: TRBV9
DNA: TGTGCCAGCAGCGTAGCTACGGACACCGCCTACGAGCAGTACTTC
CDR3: CASSVATDTAYEQYF

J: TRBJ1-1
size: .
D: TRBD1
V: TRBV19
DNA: TGTGCCAGTAGTGCGAGACAGGGTGGGAACACTGAAGCTTTCTTT
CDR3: CASSARQGGNTEAFF

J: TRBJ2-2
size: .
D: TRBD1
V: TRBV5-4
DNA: TGTGCCAGCAGCCCGGGACAGCGTACCGGGGAGCTGTTTTTT
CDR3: CASSPGQRTGELFF

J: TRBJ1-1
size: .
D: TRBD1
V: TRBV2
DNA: TGTGCCAGCAGTAGAGGACAGGGGGGAGGCACTGAAGCTTTCTTT
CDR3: CASSRGQGGGTEAFF

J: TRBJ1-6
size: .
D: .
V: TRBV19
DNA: TGTGCCAGTAGTATGCGGCGGGGATGGGATAATTCACCCCTCCACTTT
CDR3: CASSMRRGWDNSPLHF

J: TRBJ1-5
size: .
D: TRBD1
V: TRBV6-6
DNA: TGTGCCAGCAGTGGGACAGGAAGCAATCAGCCCCAGCATTTT
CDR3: CASSGTGSNQPQHF

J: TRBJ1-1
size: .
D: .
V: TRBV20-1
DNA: TGCAGTGCTTCTCCGAGGGTCGTCTTT
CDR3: CSASPRVVF

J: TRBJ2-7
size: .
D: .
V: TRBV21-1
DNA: TGTGCCAGCAGCAAACGCAACTCACTAGCGGGATACGAGCAGTACTTC
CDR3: CASSKRNSLAGYEQYF

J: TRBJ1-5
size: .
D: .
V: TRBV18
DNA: TGTGCCAGCTCCCTCCTAGGGGCAGACAATCAGCCCCAGCATTTT
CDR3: CASSLLGADNQPQHF

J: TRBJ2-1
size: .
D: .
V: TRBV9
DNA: TGTGCCAGCAGCGACCTAGGCGCTGAGCAGTTCTTC
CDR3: CASSDLGAEQFF

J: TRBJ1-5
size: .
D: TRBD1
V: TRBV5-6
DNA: TGTGCCAGCAGCTTGAGGGGACAGGGGGCTTCTCAGCCCCAGCATTTT
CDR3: CASSLRGQGASQPQHF

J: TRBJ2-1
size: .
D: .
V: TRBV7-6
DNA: TGTGCCAGCAGCCCCGAGTCCGGTGAGCAGTTCTTC
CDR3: CASSPESGEQFF

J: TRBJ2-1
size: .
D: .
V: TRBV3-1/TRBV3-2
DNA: TGTGCCAGCAGCCTCTATAAGGGAGCTCAGCAGTTCTTC
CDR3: CASSLYKGAQQFF

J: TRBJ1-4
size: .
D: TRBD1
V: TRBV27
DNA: TGTGCCAGCAGTTCCCGGACAGGGAGTATGGGTAATGAAAAACTGTTTTTT
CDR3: CASSSRTGSMGNEKLFF

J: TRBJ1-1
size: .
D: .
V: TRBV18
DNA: TGTGCCAGCTCACCAATAACGGGGAACACTGAAGCTTTCTTT
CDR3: CASSPITGNTEAFF

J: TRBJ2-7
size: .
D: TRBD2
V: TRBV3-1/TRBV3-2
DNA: TGTGCCAGCAGCCGTCTAGCGGGATCAACCTACGAGCAGTACTTC
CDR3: CASSRLAGSTYEQYF

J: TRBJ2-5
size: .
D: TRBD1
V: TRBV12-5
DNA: TGTGCTAGTGGGCTGGGGACAGTCACCCAAGAGACCCAGTACTTC
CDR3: CASGLGTVTQETQYF

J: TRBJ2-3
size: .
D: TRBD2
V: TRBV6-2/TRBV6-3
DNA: TGTGCCAGCAGTTTTCCGGGACTAGCGGGAACGCGGACAGATACGCAGTATTTT
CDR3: CASSFPGLAGTRTDTQYF

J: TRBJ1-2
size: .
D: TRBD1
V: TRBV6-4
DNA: TGTGCCAGCAGTGCAACAGGGGCTGGCTACACCTTC
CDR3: CASSATGAGYTF